Listed below are T cell receptor beta chains from one sample, sequenced in a study of T-cell reconstitution after alpha-beta-depleted transplantation in children. TCRdb re-called the PCR reads through MiXCR, storing one row per CDR3 protein. The table has a few hundred thousand distinct CDR3 sequences, under 13% seen once. The specimen comprised PBMCs from the stem cell graft donor, sampled from the stem cell graft. The receptor source for this set is a human donor who donated a stem cell graft to a child with acute lymphoblastic leukemia. CDR3s include the opening cysteine and the closing phenylalanine or tryptophan. The order of the fields is V gene, J gene, clone size, D gene, CDR3 DNA, CDR3 protein. The D gene is left open where the match is weak. Clone size is shown for a subset of rows, as once, few, many or a class of expanded clone.

>TRBV5-1|TRBJ1-5|few|NA
TGCGCCAGCAGCCCCTGGGGAGAAATCAGTCCCCAGCATTTT
CASSPWGEISPQHF
>TRBV4-1|TRBJ2-7|many|NA
TGCGCCAGCAGCCCAAACCGGGACGTATTCTACGAGCAGTACTTC
CASSPNRDVFYEQYF
>TRBV4-1|TRBJ2-7|NA|NA
TGCGCCAGCAGCCAAGATTGGTTGAACAGGGTGCCTAAGGAGCAGTACTTC
CASSQDWLNRVPKEQYF
>TRBV2|TRBJ2-7|many|NA
TGTGCCAGCAGTGATTGGGAGCAGTACTTC
CASSDWEQYF
>TRBV7-2|TRBJ2-5|many|NA
TGTGCCAGCAGCTTTGGGCGGGTTTCGGAGACCCAGTACTTC
CASSFGRVSETQYF
>TRBV7-9|TRBJ2-2|few|NA
TGTGCCAGCAGCTTAGACGCTGCGAACACCGGGGAGCTGTTTTTT
CASSLDAANTGELFF
>TRBV7-2|TRBJ2-7|many|NA
TGTGCCAGCAGCTTAGGCGAGCGGAGCTACGAGCAGTACTTC
CASSLGERSYEQYF
>TRBV5-5|TRBJ2-7|NA|NA
TGTGCCAGCAGCTTGACAGGGCAGGGGAACTACGAGCAGTACTTC
CASSLTGQGNYEQYF
>TRBV27|TRBJ2-2|few|TRBD2
TGTGCCAGCAAGACTAGCGGTGAAACCGGGGAGCTGTTTTTT
CASKTSGETGELFF
>TRBV20-1|TRBJ2-1|many|TRBD2
TGCAGTGGCACCCTAGCGGGTGGGGAGAATGAGCAGTTCTTC
CSGTLAGGENEQFF
>TRBV5-1|TRBJ1-1|few|NA
TGCGCCAGCAGGGTCAGGGTGAACACTGAAGCTTTCTTT
CASRVRVNTEAFF
>TRBV20-1|TRBJ2-5|NA|TRBD2
TGCAGTGCTAGAGATTTCCGGGAGGGTTTTAAAGAGACCCAGTACTTC
CSARDFREGFKETQYF
>TRBV7-9|TRBJ2-7|NA|NA
TGTGCCAGCAGTCCCAGGGTCGAGCAGTACTTC
CASSPRVEQYF
>TRBV12-3/TRBV12-4|TRBJ1-3|few|NA
TGTGCCAGCAGTTTACCCTACTCTGAGGGCTCTGGAAACACCATATATTTT
CASSLPYSEGSGNTIYF
>TRBV5-4|TRBJ2-2|many|NA
TGTGCCAGCAGCGTGATTGGGGTGGTGACCGGGGAGCTGTTTTTT
CASSVIGVVTGELFF
>TRBV12-3/TRBV12-4|TRBJ2-1|NA|NA
TGTGCCAGCAGACCCTTCGGCTCCTACAATGAGCAGTTCTTC
CASRPFGSYNEQFF
>TRBV2|TRBJ2-1|many|NA
TGTGCCAGCAGTGAAGCGTATTCTTGGGAGCGGGCCTACAATGAGCAGTTCTTC
CASSEAYSWERAYNEQFF
>TRBV20-1|TRBJ2-7|many|NA
TGCAGTGCTAGCGGGGGTAACAGCTTATACGAGCAGTACTTC
CSASGGNSLYEQYF
>TRBV5-1|TRBJ2-5|few|NA
TGCGCCAGCAGCTTGGGGTCCCCCCCCCAGTACTTC
CASSLGSPPQYF
>TRBV7-9|TRBJ1-2|many|TRBD1
TGTGCCAGCAGCTTGTCGCAGGGGGACTACACCTTC
CASSLSQGDYTF
>TRBV20-1|TRBJ2-7|NA|TRBD1
TGCAGTGCTTACACGGGACAGGGCTCCTACGAGCAGTACTTC
CSAYTGQGSYEQYF
>TRBV10-3|TRBJ2-5|NA|NA
TGTGCCATCAGAACAGGGCAGAAGGAGACCCAGTACTTC
CAIRTGQKETQYF
>TRBV3-1|TRBJ2-1|many|TRBD2
TGTGCCAGCAGCCGGGGACTAGCGGGACGGACCCGCAACAATGAGCAGTTCTTC
CASSRGLAGRTRNNEQFF
>TRBV19|TRBJ1-5|few|NA
TGTGCCAGTAGTATAGGACTGGGGGTCGGCAATCAGCCCCAGCATTTT
CASSIGLGVGNQPQHF
>TRBV15|TRBJ2-3|few|TRBD1
TGTGCCACCAGCAGAGCAGGGACAGGGGTTGCAGATACGCAGTATTTT
CATSRAGTGVADTQYF
>TRBV29-1|TRBJ2-2|NA|TRBD2
TGCAGCGTCCCCAAAGCGGGAGTAGGAACCGGGGAGCTGTTTTTT
CSVPKAGVGTGELFF
>TRBV28|TRBJ2-3|NA|TRBD2
TGTGCCAGCAGCAAGGGACTAGCGGGAGGCAGCAGCACAGATACGCAGTATTTT
CASSKGLAGGSSTDTQYF
>TRBV6-5|TRBJ2-1|few|NA
TGTGCCAGCAGTTACTGGCGTAGACCCGCTATTAACAATGAGCAGTTCTTC
CASSYWRRPAINNEQFF
>TRBV5-1|TRBJ2-2|many|NA
TGCGCCAGCGCAAACATCCTGAGAACGAACACCGGGGAGCTGTTTTTT
CASANILRTNTGELFF
>TRBV20-1|TRBJ2-1|NA|NA
TGCAGTGCCAACGACGCCAGCAGCTCCTACAATGAGCAGTTCTTC
CSANDASSSYNEQFF
>TRBV4-2|TRBJ2-1|NA|NA
TGTGCCAGCAGCCAAGTTAACAACGCCTACAATGAGCAGTTCTTC
CASSQVNNAYNEQFF
>TRBV27|TRBJ2-7|few|TRBD2
TGTGCCAGCAAGAGGCGGGAGGCCTACGAGCAGTACTTC
CASKRREAYEQYF
>TRBV12-3/TRBV12-4|TRBJ1-4|few|TRBD1
TGTGCCAGCAGTTTCTGGGACAGAAATGAAAAACTGTTTTTT
CASSFWDRNEKLFF
>TRBV5-1|TRBJ2-7|many|TRBD2
TGCGCCAGCAGCTTGTCAGCGGGAGGGGCCTACGAGCAGTACTTC
CASSLSAGGAYEQYF
>TRBV7-2|TRBJ2-3|NA|NA
TGTGCCAGCAGCCAGTTGTTCCCAGATACGCAGTATTTT
CASSQLFPDTQYF
>TRBV12-3/TRBV12-4|TRBJ2-1|NA|TRBD2
TGTGCCAGCAGTTCGGGGGTTAGCGGGAGGGCCTACAATGAGCAGTTCTTC
CASSSGVSGRAYNEQFF
>TRBV7-9|TRBJ1-4|many|NA
TGTGCCAGCAGCTTACAGGGGCGGAATGAAAAACTGTTTTTT
CASSLQGRNEKLFF
>TRBV12-5|TRBJ1-2|NA|NA
TGTGCTAGTGGTTTGTGGGGGGGCGGCTACACCTTC
CASGLWGGGYTF
>TRBV7-3|TRBJ2-1|few|NA
TGTGCCAGCAGCTTCAGGAGTCGAGCATGGAATGAGCAGTTCTTC
CASSFRSRAWNEQFF
>TRBV27|TRBJ2-2|few|NA
TGTGCCAGCATATTAGTCGGGGAGCTGTTTTTT
CASILVGELFF
>TRBV9|TRBJ2-1|NA|TRBD2
TGTGCCAGCGCTAGCGGGAGTCATTATGAGCAGTTCTTC
CASASGSHYEQFF
>TRBV2|TRBJ2-1|few|TRBD1
TGTGCCAGCAGTGACCGCGGGACAGGCGAGCAGTTCTTC
CASSDRGTGEQFF
>TRBV7-2|TRBJ2-7|NA|TRBD2
TGTGCCAGCAGCCCACTGGGACTAGCCCTCTACGAGCAGTACTTC
CASSPLGLALYEQYF
>TRBV6-2/TRBV6-3|TRBJ2-1|NA|NA
TGTGCGACCGGGAACAATGAGCAGTTCTTC
CATGNNEQFF
>TRBV9|TRBJ1-4|NA|TRBD1
TGTGCCAGCAGCGTAGAAGACCGGGACAGGGTTGGAAAACTGTTTTTT
CASSVEDRDRVGKLFF
>TRBV12-5|TRBJ2-2|NA|TRBD2
TGTGCTAGTGGTTTCATCCGCCCCTCTAGCGGGAGGGCCTTCGGGGAGCTGTTTTTT
CASGFIRPSSGRAFGELFF
>TRBV20-1|TRBJ2-5|many|TRBD2
TGCAGTGCACCCCCGTCTAGCGGACAAGAGACCCAGTACTTC
CSAPPSSGQETQYF
>TRBV20-1|TRBJ1-5|few|TRBD1
TGCAGTGCTACCACTCCGACAGGGGGCTTTGCCAATCAGCCCCAGCATTTT
CSATTPTGGFANQPQHF
>TRBV13|TRBJ1-3|few|NA
TGTGCCAGCAGCCGAGGGGGGGCTGGAAACACCATATATTTT
CASSRGGAGNTIYF
>TRBV12-3/TRBV12-4|TRBJ2-1|few|TRBD2
TGTGCCACCGACTGGGCCCTAGCGGGAGTGGGTGAGCAGTTCTTC
CATDWALAGVGEQFF
>TRBV5-1|TRBJ2-2|many|TRBD1
TGCGCCAGCAGCTTGGACGGGACAGGGTCCACCGGGGAGCTGTTTTTT
CASSLDGTGSTGELFF
>TRBV6-6|TRBJ2-7|many|NA
TGTGCCAGCAGTCCTGGGGCCAAGCAGTACTTC
CASSPGAKQYF
>TRBV12-3/TRBV12-4|TRBJ2-1|few|TRBD2
TGTGCCAGCAGTTTAAATAGGATGAGCGGGAGCGGACGCGGGTTCTTC
CASSLNRMSGSGRGFF
>TRBV10-3|TRBJ1-1|few|NA
TGTGCCATCAGCGACTGGGAGCAGCCGAGGAACACTGAAGCTTTCTTT
CAISDWEQPRNTEAFF
>TRBV4-2|TRBJ2-2|many|TRBD2
TGTGCCAGCAGCCAGTACATTAGGACTAGCGGGAGTAGGGAGCTGTTTTTT
CASSQYIRTSGSRELFF
>TRBV6-5|TRBJ1-2|few|NA
TGTGCCAGCAGTTACAGGGGATTGGGCTACACCTTC
CASSYRGLGYTF
>TRBV12-3/TRBV12-4|TRBJ2-4|few|TRBD2
TGTGCCAGCAGTTTCAGTCGGCTAGCGGGAGATTGGTCCAAAAACATTCAGTACTTC
CASSFSRLAGDWSKNIQYF
>TRBV5-1|TRBJ2-7|many|NA
TGCGCCAGCAGCTTGGAGGTTGAAACCTACGAGCAGTACTTC
CASSLEVETYEQYF
>TRBV5-1|TRBJ2-1|NA|NA
TGCGCCAGCAGCTTGCTCCGGGGCGCAAGAAACAATGAGCAGTTCTTC
CASSLLRGARNNEQFF